These 5 T cell receptor beta chains were sequenced from one sample in a study of blood T cell repertoires in COVID-19. Clones were read by immunoSEQ multiplex PCR, and TCRdb kept only the in-frame ones, dropping some. This repertoire shows about 130,000 clones, roughly 85% found once; its top ten account for around 4%. What was sequenced was peripheral blood. The receptor set was obtained from a human donor in a cohort sampled during active COVID-19.

The CDR3 region is CASSWDRVGSTEAFF. As DNA, the CDR3 is TGCGCCAGCAGCTGGGACAGGGTCGGGAGCACTGAAGCTTTCTTT. V and J are TRBV5-1 and TRBJ1-1, with 9 bases identical to TRBD1. Germline V gene data show CDR1 as SGHRS and CDR2 as YFSETQ. The trim removed 3 bases at V and 4 bases at J, leaving 7 bases unmatched. The CDR3 length is 15 residues.

The chain combines TRBV29-1 with TRBJ2-5, with 9 bases identical to TRBD1. The CDR3 sequence is 14 residues long. V dropped 4 bases and J dropped 3; count of bases not matched to a gene: 6. The germline gives CDR1 SQVTM, CDR2 ANQGSEA. The CDR3 sequence is CSVVSRDREETQYF. CDR3 in DNA: TGCAGCGTTGTGTCCCGGGACAGGGAAGAGACCCAGTACTTC. The full variable domain, its missing parts supplied by reference TRBV29-1 and TRBJ2-5, is SAVISQKPSRDICQRGTSLTIQCQVDSQVTMMFWYRQQPGQSLTLIATANQGSEATYESGFVIDKFPISRPNLTFSTLTVSNMSPEDSSIYLCSVVSRDREETQYFGPGTRLLVL.

The genes are TRBV4-3 and TRBJ1-2; perhaps TRBD1 as D (5 bases). The germline V and J ends were trimmed by 6 bases and 6 bases, with 17 bases remaining between them. The CDR3 covers 14 residues. Germline loops: CDR1 LGHNA, CDR2 YSLEER. CDR3 bases: TGCGCCAGCAGTCAGGGTGGGCTTTTGGATGGCTACACCTTC. Translation gives CASSQGGLLDGYTF.

This rearrangement joins TRBV2 to TRBJ2-5; 7 bases align to TRBD2. CDR1 SNHLY and CDR2 FYNNEI come from the germline V gene. The CDR3 contains 16 residues. The V gene end was trimmed by 6 bases and the J gene end by 1 base; junction bases not matched to a gene: 11. The CDR3 loop reads CASRPVRGGAQETQYF. As DNA, the CDR3 is TGTGCCAGCAGGCCCGTCCGGGGAGGGGCCCAAGAGACCCAGTACTTC. The whole variable domain, remainder taken from reference TRBV2 and TRBJ2-5, is EPEVTQTPSHQVTQMGQEVILRCVPISNHLYFYWYRQILGQKVEFLVSFYNNEISEKSEIFDDQFSVERPDGSNFTLKIRSTKLEDSAMYFCASRPVRGGAQETQYFGPGTRLLVL.

In its sample, this clone was seen once. The chain recombines TRBV5-1 with TRBJ1-3; 10 bases are a match to TRBD1. This CDR3 comprises 15 residues. The junction had 6 bases not matched to a gene; V was cut back by 3 bases and J by 6 bases. Germline values: CDR1 SGHRS, CDR2 YFSETQ. The CDR3, as DNA: TGCGCCAGCAGCTCGGGGACAGGGGTGGAAAACACCATATATTTT. Translated: CASSSGTGVENTIYF.